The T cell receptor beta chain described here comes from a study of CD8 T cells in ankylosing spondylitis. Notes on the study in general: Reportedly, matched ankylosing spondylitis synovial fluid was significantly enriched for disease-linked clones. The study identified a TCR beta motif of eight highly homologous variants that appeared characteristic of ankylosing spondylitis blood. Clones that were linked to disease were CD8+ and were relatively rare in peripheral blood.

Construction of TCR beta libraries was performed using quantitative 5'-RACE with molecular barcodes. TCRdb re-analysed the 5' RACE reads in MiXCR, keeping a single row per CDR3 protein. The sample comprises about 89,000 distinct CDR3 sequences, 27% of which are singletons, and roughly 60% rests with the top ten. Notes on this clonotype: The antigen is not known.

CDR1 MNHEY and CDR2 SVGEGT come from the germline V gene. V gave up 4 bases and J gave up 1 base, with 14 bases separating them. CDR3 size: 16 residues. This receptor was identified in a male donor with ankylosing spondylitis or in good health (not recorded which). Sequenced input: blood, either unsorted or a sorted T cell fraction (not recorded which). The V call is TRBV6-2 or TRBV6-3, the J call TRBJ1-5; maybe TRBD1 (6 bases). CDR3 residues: CASSWTAPTSNQPQHF. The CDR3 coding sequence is TGTGCCAGCAGTTGGACAGCACCCACCAGCAATCAGCCCCAGCATTTT.